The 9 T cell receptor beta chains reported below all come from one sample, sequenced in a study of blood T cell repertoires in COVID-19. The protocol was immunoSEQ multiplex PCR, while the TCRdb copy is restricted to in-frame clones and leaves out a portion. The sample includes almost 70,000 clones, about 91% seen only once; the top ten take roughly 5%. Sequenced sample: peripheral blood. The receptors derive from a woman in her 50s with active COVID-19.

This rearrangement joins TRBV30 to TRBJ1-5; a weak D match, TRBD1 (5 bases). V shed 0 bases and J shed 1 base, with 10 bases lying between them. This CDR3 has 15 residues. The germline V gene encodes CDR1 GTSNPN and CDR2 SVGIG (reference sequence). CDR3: CAWSVGQSSNQPQHF. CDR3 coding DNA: TGTGCCTGGAGTGTGGGGCAGTCCAGCAATCAGCCCCAGCATTTT.

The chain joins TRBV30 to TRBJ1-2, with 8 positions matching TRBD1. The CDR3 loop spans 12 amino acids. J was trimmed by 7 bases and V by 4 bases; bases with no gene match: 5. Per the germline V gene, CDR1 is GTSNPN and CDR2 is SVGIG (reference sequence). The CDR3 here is CAWNRGLGGYTF. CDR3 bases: TGTGCCTGGAACAGGGGGTTAGGTGGCTACACCTTC. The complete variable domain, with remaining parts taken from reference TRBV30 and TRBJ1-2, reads SQTIHQWPATLVQPVGSPLSLECTVEGTSNPNLYWYRQAAGRGLQLLFYSVGIGQISSEVPQNLSASRPQDRQFILSSKKLLLSDSGFYLCAWNRGLGGYTFGSGTRLTVV.

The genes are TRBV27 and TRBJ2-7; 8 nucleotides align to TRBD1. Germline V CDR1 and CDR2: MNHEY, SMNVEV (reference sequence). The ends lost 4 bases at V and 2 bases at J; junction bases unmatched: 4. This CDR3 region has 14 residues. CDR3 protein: CASSSSTGAYEQYF. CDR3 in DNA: TGTGCCAGCAGTTCATCGACAGGGGCCTACGAGCAGTACTTC.

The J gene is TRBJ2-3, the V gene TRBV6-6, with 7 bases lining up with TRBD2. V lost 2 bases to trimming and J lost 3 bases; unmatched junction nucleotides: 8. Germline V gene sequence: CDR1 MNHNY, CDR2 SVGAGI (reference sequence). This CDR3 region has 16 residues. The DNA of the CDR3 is TGTGCCAGCAGTTACCGCAAGCGGGAAATTACAGATACGCAGTATTTT. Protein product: CASSYRKREITDTQYF.

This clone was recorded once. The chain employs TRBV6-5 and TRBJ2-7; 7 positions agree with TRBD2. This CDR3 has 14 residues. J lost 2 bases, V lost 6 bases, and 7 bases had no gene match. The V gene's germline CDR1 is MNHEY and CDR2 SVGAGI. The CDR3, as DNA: TGTGCCAGCAGCCGAACCGGGACTACCTACGAGCAGTACTTC. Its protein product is CASSRTGTTYEQYF.

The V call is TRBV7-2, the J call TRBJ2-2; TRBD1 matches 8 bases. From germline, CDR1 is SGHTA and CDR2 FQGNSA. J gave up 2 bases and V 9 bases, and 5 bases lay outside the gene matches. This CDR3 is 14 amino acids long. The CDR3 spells CASCDRGNTGELFF. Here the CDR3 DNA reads TGTGCCAGTTGCGACAGGGGAAACACCGGGGAGCTGTTTTTT. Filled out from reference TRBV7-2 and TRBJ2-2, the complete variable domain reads GAGVSQSPSNKVTEKGKDVELRCDPISGHTALYWYRQSLGQGLEFLIYFQGNSAPDKSGLPSDRFSAERTGGSVSTLTIQRTQQEDSAVYLCASCDRGNTGELFFGEGSRLTVL.

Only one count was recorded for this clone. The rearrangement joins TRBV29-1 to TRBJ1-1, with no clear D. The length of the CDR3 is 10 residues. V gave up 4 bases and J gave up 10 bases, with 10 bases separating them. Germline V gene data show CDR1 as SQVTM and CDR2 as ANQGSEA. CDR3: CSVVEGVAFF. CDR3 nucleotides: TGCAGCGTTGTGGAGGGCGTAGCTTTCTTT.

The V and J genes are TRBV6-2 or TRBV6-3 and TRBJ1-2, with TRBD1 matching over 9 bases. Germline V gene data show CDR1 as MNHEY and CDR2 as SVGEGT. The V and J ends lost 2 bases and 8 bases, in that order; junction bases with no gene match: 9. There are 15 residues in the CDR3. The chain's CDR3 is CASSYTARDREGYTF. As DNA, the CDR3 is TGTGCCAGCAGTTACACCGCGCGGGACAGGGAGGGCTACACCTTC.

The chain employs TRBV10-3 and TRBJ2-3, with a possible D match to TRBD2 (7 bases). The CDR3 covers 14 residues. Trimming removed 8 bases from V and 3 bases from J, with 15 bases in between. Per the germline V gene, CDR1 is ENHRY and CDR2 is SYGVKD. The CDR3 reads CAIGGGRETDTQYF. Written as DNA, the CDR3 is TGTGCCATCGGGGGGGGGCGTGAGACAGATACGCAGTATTTT.